The 32 T cell receptor gamma chains reported below all come from one sample, sequenced in a study of Vδ1+ human thymocytes. General observations from the study: Thymic TRG and TRD repertoires appeared highly polyclonal, with Gaussian CDR3 length distributions.

For these receptors, no antigen is known. RNA was extracted from the cells and then reverse transcribed. Multiplex PCR used pooled V-gene forward primers and a constant-region reverse primer to amplify CDR3s. TCRdb called clones anew from the multiplex PCR reads with CATT. The sample includes 8,500 to 13,000 gamma-chain clones, roughly two fifths of them seen just once. Sequencing input: Vdelta1+ gamma-delta thymocytes from the thymus. Subset here: FACS-sorted CD3+ TCRalphabeta- TCRVdelta1+ TCRVdelta2- thymocytes. All receptors come from a boy younger than two who had congenital heart surgery.

With respect to this clone: One junction end does not reproduce the germline sequence, and a read error may be involved. The genes are TRGV2 and TRGJP2. TCRdb offers no J gene call, so here the DNA was matched to germline to obtain one. The CDR3 loop spans 12 amino acids. From germline, CDR1 is EGSNGY and CDR2 YDSYNSKV. The CDR3 protein is CTTWFSDWIKTF. The CDR3 nucleotides are TGTACCACCTGGTTCAGTGATTGGATCAAGACGTTT.

V usage is TRGV5 and J usage is TRGJP2. The CDR3 runs 15 residues. V was pared by 4 bases and J by 4 bases, with 9 bases of the junction left unmatched. Germline loops: CDR1 VINAFY, CDR2 YDVSNSKD. In DNA form, the CDR3 reads TGTGCCACCTGGGATCCTCCTCATAGTGATTGGATCAAGACGTTT. Translating gives CATWDPPHSDWIKTF.

The chain couples TRGV4 to TRGJ1 or TRGJ2. The J gene, absent from TCRdb, was called here by matching the DNA to germline. The CDR3 extends over 18 amino acids. J lost 0 bases, V lost 0 bases, and 14 bases had no gene match. From germline, CDR1 is EGSTGY and CDR2 YDSYTSSV. The CDR3 reads CATWDGIGSFMNYYKKLF. The CDR3 bases are TGTGCCACCTGGGATGGGATCGGTTCCTTTATGAATTATTATAAGAAACTCTTT.

This clone is termed medium-sized. The chain joins TRGV4 to TRGJ1 or TRGJ2. This CDR3 is 11 amino acids long. The trim removed 4 bases at V and 4 bases at J, leaving 1 base unmatched. The V gene's germline CDR1 is EGSTGY and CDR2 YDSYTSSV. DNA for the CDR3: TGTGCCACCTGGGACTATTATAAGAAACTCTTT. Protein sequence: CATWDYYKKLF.

This chain links TRGV5 with TRGJP2. The J gene is absent in TCRdb and was assigned here via DNA matching to germline. Germline assignment: CDR1 VINAFY and CDR2 YDVSNSKD. The J segment lost 3 bases and the V segment lost 2 bases, leaving 3 bases of the junction unmatched. This CDR3 has 14 amino acids. CDR3 residues: CATWDIRSDWIKTF. CDR3 nucleotides: TGTGCCACCTGGGACATCCGTAGTGATTGGATCAAGACGTTT.

This chain links TRGV4 with TRGJP2. Matching the DNA to germline supplied the J gene, which TCRdb does not give. Germline trimming cut 0 bases from V and 8 bases from J; bases unmatched to any gene: 18. Looked up from germline, CDR1 is EGSTGY and CDR2 is YDSYTSSV. CDR3 size: 18 residues. The CDR3 region is CATWDGRFRGMSDWIKTF. CDR3 nucleotide sequence: TGTGCCACCTGGGATGGGCGTTTCAGGGGGATGTCCGATTGGATCAAGACGTTT.

The chain recombines TRGV9 with TRGJ1 or TRGJ2. Germline CDR1 and CDR2: GITISATS and ISYDGTV (reference sequence). There are 10 residues in the CDR3. With 0 bases clipped from V and 14 bases from J, the junction kept 4 bases outside the gene matches. The CDR3 DNA reads TGTGCCTTGTGGGAGGTGCAGGAACTCTTT. It codes for CALWEVQELF.

The sample holds a few counts of this clone. The chain couples TRGV9 to TRGJP1. Unmatched junction bases numbered 1, after V lost 0 bases and J lost 3 bases. This CDR3 is 14 amino acids long. Germline CDR1 is GITISATS and CDR2 is ISYDGTV (reference sequence). The CDR3 sequence is CALWEVATGWFKIF. Here the CDR3 DNA reads TGTGCCTTGTGGGAGGTGGCCACTGGTTGGTTCAAGATATTT.

This clone was seen only a few times. The sample contains more than one DNA sequence encoding this CDR3. The chain is built from TRGV9 and TRGJP2. The CDR3 is made up of 15 amino acids. Germline V gene data show CDR1 as GITISATS and CDR2 as ISYDGTV (reference sequence). The junction had 4 bases not matched to a gene; V was cut back by 0 bases and J by 3 bases. The CDR3 loop reads CALWEVRGSDWIKTF. The CDR3 bases are TGTGCCTTGTGGGAGGTGCGTGGTAGTGATTGGATCAAGACGTTT.

This clone has only one observation. This chain uses TRGV3 with TRGJ1 or TRGJ2. No J gene was available from TCRdb, and it was assigned here by a germline match of the DNA. Germline V gene data show CDR1 as VTNTFY and CDR2 as YDVSTARD (reference sequence). Losses at the gene ends were 6 bases for V and 0 bases for J; bases not matched to a gene: 14. This CDR3 comprises 16 residues. CDR3 residues: CATWSLRLQNYYKKLF. CDR3 bases: TGTGCCACCTGGTCCCTTCGGTTGCAGAATTATTATAAGAAACTCTTT.

Remarks on this clone: Additional DNA sequences in this sample encode the identical CDR3. This chain connects TRGV9 to TRGJ1 or TRGJ2. This CDR3 is 13 amino acids long. J was trimmed by 3 bases and V by 3 bases; bases with no gene match: 5. Germline-derived CDR1 and CDR2 are GITISATS and ISYDGTV (reference sequence). The CDR3, as DNA: TGTGCCTTGTGGGAGAGCGCTTATTATAAGAAACTCTTT. Translating it yields CALWESAYYKKLF.

This clone occurred a few times. This chain uses TRGV3 with TRGJP2. There are 14 residues in the CDR3. Trimming took 0 bases from V and 7 from J; bases not matched to a gene: 5. Germline assignment: CDR1 VTNTFY and CDR2 YDVSTARD (reference sequence). CDR3 sequence reads: CATWDRPDDWIKTF. DNA of the CDR3: TGTGCCACCTGGGACAGGCCTGATGATTGGATCAAGACGTTT.

Points on this clone: This sample includes further DNA sequences coding for the same CDR3. The V and J genes are TRGV5 and TRGJ1 or TRGJ2. Germline matching of the DNA provided the J gene here, since TCRdb leaves it blank. The CDR3 totals 11 residues. The V and J ends lost 0 bases and 12 bases, in that order; junction bases with no gene match: 5. Germline V gene sequence: CDR1 VINAFY, CDR2 YDVSNSKD. Here the CDR3 reads CATWDRRVKLF. CDR3 sequence (DNA): TGTGCCACCTGGGACAGGCGTGTGAAACTCTTT.

Of note for this clone: Other DNA sequences of this sample code for an identical CDR3. V is TRGV4 and J is TRGJ1 or TRGJ2. TCRdb does not report a J gene; here it was assigned by matching the DNA to germline references. Trimming removed 3 bases from V and 1 base from J; junction bases left unmatched: 3. CDR1 EGSTGY and CDR2 YDSYTSSV come from the germline V gene. The CDR3 is 13 amino acids. The CDR3 bases are TGTGCCACCTGGGATCTTAATTATTATAAGAAACTCTTT. It encodes CATWDLNYYKKLF.

This clone has more than one count but fewer than ten. The V and J genes are TRGV9 and TRGJ1 or TRGJ2. The CDR3 is 14 amino acids. J gave up 4 bases and V 0 bases, and 6 bases lay outside the gene matches. Per the germline V gene, CDR1 is GITISATS and CDR2 is ISYDGTV (reference sequence). CDR3 region: CALWEVHHYYKKLF. The CDR3 region has the DNA TGTGCCTTGTGGGAGGTGCACCACTATTATAAGAAACTCTTT.

The chain has TRGV5 and TRGJ1 or TRGJ2. TCRdb lists no J gene, so it was determined here by aligning the DNA to germline. In germline, CDR1 is VINAFY, CDR2 YDVSNSKD. Losses at the gene ends were 2 bases for V and 5 bases for J; bases not matched to a gene: 9. The CDR3 loop spans 14 amino acids. The CDR3 sequence is CATWDIRGDYKKLF. CDR3 nucleotides: TGTGCCACCTGGGACATCCGGGGGGATTATAAGAAACTCTTT.

For this clone: One junction end disagrees with the germline gene, perhaps due to a read error. The chain has TRGV3 and TRGJ1 or TRGJ2. TCRdb offers no J gene call, so here the DNA was matched to germline to obtain one. The CDR3 contains 13 residues. CDR1 is VTNTFY and CDR2 is YDVSTARD in the germline V gene (reference sequence). The CDR3 sequence is CATWSSNYYKKLF. For the CDR3, the DNA is TGTGCTACCTGGTCCTCGAATTATTATAAGAAACTCTTT.

In the case of this clone: In the same sample, other DNA sequences code for this CDR3. The chain uses TRGV3 and TRGJ1 or TRGJ2. Matching the DNA to germline supplied the J gene, which TCRdb does not give. The V gene's germline CDR1 is VTNTFY and CDR2 YDVSTARD (reference sequence). This CDR3 is built from 12 residues. Losses at the gene ends were 0 bases for V and 10 bases for J; bases not matched to a gene: 6. The CDR3 spells CATWDRRPKKLF. CDR3 in DNA: TGTGCCACCTGGGACAGGCGCCCCAAGAAACTCTTT.

The chain joins TRGV3 to TRGJ1 or TRGJ2. TCRdb offers no J gene call, so here the DNA was matched to germline to obtain one. With V trimmed by 0 bases and J by 2 bases, 10 bases remained unmatched. The CDR3 sequence is 16 residues long. CDR1 and CDR2 (germline): VTNTFY, YDVSTARD (reference sequence). The CDR3 sequence is CATWDRPESDYYKKLF. The CDR3 DNA sequence: TGTGCCACCTGGGACAGGCCGGAATCGGATTATTATAAGAAACTCTTT.

This chain connects TRGV9 to TRGJ1 or TRGJ2. The V and J ends lost 3 bases and 8 bases, in that order; junction bases with no gene match: 4. This CDR3 has 11 amino acids. CDR1 and CDR2 (germline): GITISATS, ISYDGTV (reference sequence). In nucleotides, the CDR3 is TGTGCCTTGTGGGAGTACCATAAGAAACTCTTT. It specifies CALWEYHKKLF.

In regard to this clone: The germline gene is not matched at one end of the junction; a read error may be the cause. The chain employs TRGV8 and TRGJ1 or TRGJ2. Assignment of the J gene here rests on matching the DNA to germline, because TCRdb gives none. The CDR3 spans 12 residues. Germline V lookup: CDR1 VENAVY, CDR2 YDSYNSRV. CDR3 residues: CATLDVRYKKLF. In DNA form, the CDR3 reads TGTGCCACCTTGGATGTGCGGTATAAGAAACTCTTT.

Regarding this clone: In the same sample, other DNA sequences code for this CDR3. The V call is TRGV3, the J call TRGJ1 or TRGJ2. No J segment appears in TCRdb, so it was assigned here by matching the sequence to germline. The germline V gene has CDR1 VTNTFY and CDR2 YDVSTARD (reference sequence). The CDR3 spans 14 residues. V trimming: 0 bases; J trimming: 4 bases; junction bases outside the gene matches: 6. The CDR3 region has the DNA TGTGCCACCTGGGACAGGCGGGGGTATTATAAGAAACTCTTT. It yields the protein CATWDRRGYYKKLF.

In the case of this clone: Other DNA sequences within the sample encode an identical CDR3. This chain joins TRGV3 and TRGJ1 or TRGJ2. Germline matching of the DNA provided the J gene here, since TCRdb leaves it blank. Germline CDR1 VTNTFY, CDR2 YDVSTARD (reference sequence). The ends lost 0 bases at V and 10 bases at J; junction bases unmatched: 9. The CDR3 runs 13 residues. The CDR3 DNA follows: TGTGCCACCTGGGACAGGCCTAGTAAAAAGAAACTCTTT. The encoded protein is CATWDRPSKKKLF.

This clone was seen once. One end of the junction is discordant with germline, which a read error may explain. The chain employs TRGV9 and TRGJP. The J gene, left out of TCRdb, was set here by checking the DNA against germline. Per the germline V gene, CDR1 is GITISATS and CDR2 is ISYDGTV (reference sequence). CDR3 length: 16 residues. CDR3 sequence: CALWEIEELGKKNKVF. The CDR3 DNA sequence: TGTGCCTTGTGGGAGATTGAAGAGTTGGGCAAAAAAAACAAGGTATTT.

The chain uses TRGV4 and TRGJ1 or TRGJ2. Matching the DNA to germline supplied the J gene, which TCRdb does not give. The germline gives CDR1 EGSTGY, CDR2 YDSYTSSV. This CDR3 contains 12 residues. With 1 base clipped from V and 12 bases from J, the junction kept 9 bases outside the gene matches. The CDR3 nucleotides read TGTGCCACCTGGGATGGTCGGTGGTGGAAACTCTTT. Translation: CATWDGRWWKLF.

The chain carries TRGV8 and TRGJ1 or TRGJ2. Germline V lookup: CDR1 VENAVY, CDR2 YDSYNSRV. The CDR3 is made up of 11 amino acids. The V segment lost 4 bases and the J segment 10 bases; nucleotides outside the gene matches: 7. CDR3 DNA sequence: TGTGCCACCTGGGAGATTGAAAAGAAACTCTTT. It yields the protein CATWEIEKKLF.

The V and J genes are TRGV2 and TRGJP2. CDR3 length equals 14 residues. Trimming at V came to 1 base and at J to 6 bases, leaving 5 bases not matched to a gene. Germline V lookup: CDR1 EGSNGY, CDR2 YDSYNSKV. In nucleotides, the CDR3 is TGTGCCACCTGGGACGGATCTGGTGATTGGATCAAGACGTTT. Its translation is CATWDGSGDWIKTF.

The J gene is TRGJ1 or TRGJ2, the V gene TRGV5. TCRdb is silent on the J gene; assignment here came from matching the DNA to germline. Germline loops: CDR1 VINAFY, CDR2 YDVSNSKD. The CDR3 consists of 11 residues. V shed 1 base and J 10 bases; nucleotides not matched to a gene: 4. CDR3 region: CATWDRRKKLF. The CDR3 DNA sequence: TGTGCCACCTGGGACAGAAGGAAGAAACTCTTT.

Only a few counts were recorded for this clone. The chain is built from TRGV9 and TRGJ1 or TRGJ2. After removal of 3 bases from V and 8 bases from J, the junction contained 10 bases not matched to a gene. CDR1 GITISATS and CDR2 ISYDGTV come from the germline V gene (reference sequence). This CDR3 is built from 13 residues. In DNA form, the CDR3 reads TGTGCCTTGTGGGAGCCTTACTCCCATAAGAAACTCTTT. Protein sequence: CALWEPYSHKKLF.

This clone was observed a handful of times. The chain has TRGV9 and TRGJ1 or TRGJ2. The CDR3 has 21 amino acids. The V segment lost 0 bases and the J segment 8 bases; nucleotides outside the gene matches: 31. The V gene's germline CDR1 is GITISATS and CDR2 ISYDGTV (reference sequence). This chain's CDR3 is CALWEVRGKPMVCSMPHKKLF. The CDR3 DNA follows: TGTGCCTTGTGGGAGGTGAGAGGTAAACCAATGGTCTGCTCCATGCCGCATAAGAAACTCTTT.

The rearrangement joins TRGV4 to TRGJ1 or TRGJ2. No J segment appears in TCRdb, so it was assigned here by matching the sequence to germline. The CDR3 extends over 15 amino acids. The V gene end was trimmed by 0 bases and the J gene end by 7 bases; junction bases not matched to a gene: 12. Germline CDR1 EGSTGY, CDR2 YDSYTSSV. As DNA, the CDR3 is TGTGCCACCTGGGATGGGGGCCGAGGAGGATATAAGAAACTCTTT. It is translated as CATWDGGRGGYKKLF.

The sample holds a few counts of this clone. This chain links TRGV4 with TRGJ1 or TRGJ2. Germline CDR1 and CDR2: EGSTGY and YDSYTSSV. The CDR3 contains 13 residues. The trim removed 1 base at V and 10 bases at J, leaving 10 bases unmatched. CDR3 nucleotides: TGTGCCACCTGGGATGGCCCTTATCCAAAGAAACTCTTT. It encodes CATWDGPYPKKLF.